The clone carrying this TCR beta chain was recorded at least ten times. This entry is derived from a study of T-cell reconstitution after alpha-beta-depleted transplantation in children. Unique molecular identifiers featured in how the TCRbeta library was prepared. Each CDR3 protein gets one entry after TCRdb re-called the PCR reads with MiXCR. The table records roughly 100,000 distinct CDR3 sequences, roughly 8.4% of them present only once. Germline values: CDR1 SGHAT, CDR2 FQNNGV. Deletions cut 3 bases from V and 4 bases from J, with 12 bases between. CDR3 size: 14 residues. The sequencing used PBMCs from the stem cell graft donor, collected from the stem cell graft. This TCR was sampled from a human donor who donated a stem cell graft to a child with congenital amegakaryocytic thrombocytopenia. The rearrangement links TRBV11-2 to TRBJ2-5; D call uncertain. CDR3 in DNA: TGTGCCAGCAGCTTCGACTCTACACCAGAGACCCAGTACTTC. Protein: CASSFDSTPETQYF.